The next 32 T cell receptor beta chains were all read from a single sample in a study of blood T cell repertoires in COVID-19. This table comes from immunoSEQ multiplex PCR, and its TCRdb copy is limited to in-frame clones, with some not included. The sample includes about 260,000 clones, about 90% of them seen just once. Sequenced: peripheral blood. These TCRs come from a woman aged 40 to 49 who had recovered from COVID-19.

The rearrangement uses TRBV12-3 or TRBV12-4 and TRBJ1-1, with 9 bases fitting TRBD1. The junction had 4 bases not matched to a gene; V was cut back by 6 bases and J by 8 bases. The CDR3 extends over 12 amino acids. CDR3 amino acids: CASRTGGAEAFF. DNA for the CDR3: TGTGCCAGCAGAACAGGGGGCGCGGAAGCTTTCTTT.

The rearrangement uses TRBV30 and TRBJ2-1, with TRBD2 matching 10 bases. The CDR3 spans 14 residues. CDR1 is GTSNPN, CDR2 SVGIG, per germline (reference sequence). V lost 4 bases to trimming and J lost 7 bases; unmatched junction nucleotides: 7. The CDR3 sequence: CAWTSGGAFNEQFF. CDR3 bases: TGTGCCTGGACGAGCGGGGGGGCTTTTAATGAGCAGTTCTTC.

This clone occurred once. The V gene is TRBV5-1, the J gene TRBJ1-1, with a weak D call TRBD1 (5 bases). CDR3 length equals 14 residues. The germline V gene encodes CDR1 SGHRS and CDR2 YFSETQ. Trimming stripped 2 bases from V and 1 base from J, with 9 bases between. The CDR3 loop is CASSFQTGNTEAFF. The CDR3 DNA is TGCGCCAGCAGCTTCCAAACAGGGAACACTGAAGCTTTCTTT.

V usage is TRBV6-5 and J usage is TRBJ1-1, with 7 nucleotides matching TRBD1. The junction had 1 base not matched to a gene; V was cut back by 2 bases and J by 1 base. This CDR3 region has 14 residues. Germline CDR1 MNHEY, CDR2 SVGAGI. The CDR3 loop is CASSYEGANTEAFF. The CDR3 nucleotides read TGTGCCAGCAGTTACGAGGGGGCGAACACTGAAGCTTTCTTT.

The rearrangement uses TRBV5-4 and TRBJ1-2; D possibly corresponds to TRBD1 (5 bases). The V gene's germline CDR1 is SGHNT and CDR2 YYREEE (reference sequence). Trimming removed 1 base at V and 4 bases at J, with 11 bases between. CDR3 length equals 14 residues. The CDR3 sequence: CASSLWGGVYGYTF. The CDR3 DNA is TGTGCCAGCAGCTTGTGGGGGGGAGTCTATGGCTACACCTTC.

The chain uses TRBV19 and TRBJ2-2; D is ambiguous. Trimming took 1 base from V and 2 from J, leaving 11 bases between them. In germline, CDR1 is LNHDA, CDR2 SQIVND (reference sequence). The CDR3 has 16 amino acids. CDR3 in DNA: TGTGCCAGTAGTATAGGGTATTGGGCCAACACCGGGGAGCTGTTTTTT. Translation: CASSIGYWANTGELFF. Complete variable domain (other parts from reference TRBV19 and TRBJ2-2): DGGITQSPKYLFRKEGQNVTLSCEQNLNHDAMYWYRQDPGQGLRLIYYSQIVNDFQKGDIAEGYSVSREKKESFPLTVTSAQKNPTAFYLCASSIGYWANTGELFFGEGSRLTVL.

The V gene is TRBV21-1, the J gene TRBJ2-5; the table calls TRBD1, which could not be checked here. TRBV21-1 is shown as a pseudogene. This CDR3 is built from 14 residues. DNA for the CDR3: TGTGCCATGGCGCTTAAGGCAGGGCAAGAGACCCAGTACTTC. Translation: CAMALKAGQETQYF.

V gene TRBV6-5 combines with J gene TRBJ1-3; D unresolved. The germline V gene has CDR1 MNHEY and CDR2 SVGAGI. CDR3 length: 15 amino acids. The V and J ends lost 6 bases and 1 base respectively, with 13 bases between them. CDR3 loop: CASSAWLPSGNTIYF. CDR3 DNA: TGTGCCAGCAGCGCCTGGCTCCCGTCTGGAAACACCATATATTTT.

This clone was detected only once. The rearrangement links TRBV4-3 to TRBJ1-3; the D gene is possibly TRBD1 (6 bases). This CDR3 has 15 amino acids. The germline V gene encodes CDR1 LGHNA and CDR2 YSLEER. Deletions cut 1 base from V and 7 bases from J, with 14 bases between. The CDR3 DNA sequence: TGCGCCAGCAGCCAAGGTACAGGGTTCAGCAACACCATATATTTT. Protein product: CASSQGTGFSNTIYF.

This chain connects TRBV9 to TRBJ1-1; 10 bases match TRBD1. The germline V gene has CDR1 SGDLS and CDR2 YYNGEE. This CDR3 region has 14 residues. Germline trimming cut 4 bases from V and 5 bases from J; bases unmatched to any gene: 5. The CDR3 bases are TGTGCCAGCAGCTTTGGACAGGGGGGGACTGAAGCTTTCTTT. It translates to CASSFGQGGTEAFF.

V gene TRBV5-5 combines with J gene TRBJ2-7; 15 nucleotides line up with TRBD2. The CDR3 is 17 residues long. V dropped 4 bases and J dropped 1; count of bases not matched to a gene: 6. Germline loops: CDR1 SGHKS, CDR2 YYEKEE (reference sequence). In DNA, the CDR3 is TGTGCCAGCAGCCCCGGGACTAGCGGGGGGCGGTCCTACGAGCAGTACTTC. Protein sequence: CASSPGTSGGRSYEQYF.

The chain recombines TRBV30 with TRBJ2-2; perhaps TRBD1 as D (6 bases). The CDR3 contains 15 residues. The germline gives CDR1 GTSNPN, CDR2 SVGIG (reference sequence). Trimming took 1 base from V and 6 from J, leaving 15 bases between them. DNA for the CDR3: TGTGCCTGGAGTGGGATTCTGGGGGCCTCCGGGGAGCTGTTTTTT. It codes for CAWSGILGASGELFF.

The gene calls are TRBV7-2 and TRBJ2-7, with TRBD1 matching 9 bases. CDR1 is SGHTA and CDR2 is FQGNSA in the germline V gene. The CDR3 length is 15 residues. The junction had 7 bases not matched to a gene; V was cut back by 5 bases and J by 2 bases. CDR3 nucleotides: TGTGCCAGCAGCCTCCGGGACAGGGCACCCTACGAGCAGTACTTC. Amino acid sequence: CASSLRDRAPYEQYF.

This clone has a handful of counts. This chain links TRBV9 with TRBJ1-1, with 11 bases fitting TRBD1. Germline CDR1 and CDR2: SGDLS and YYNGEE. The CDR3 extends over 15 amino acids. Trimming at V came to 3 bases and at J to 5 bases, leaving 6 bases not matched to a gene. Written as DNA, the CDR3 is TGTGCCAGCAGCGCCCGGGACAGGGGGGGAACTGAAGCTTTCTTT. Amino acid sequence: CASSARDRGGTEAFF. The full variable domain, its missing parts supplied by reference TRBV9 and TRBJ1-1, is DSGVTQTPKHLITATGQRVTLRCSPRSGDLSVYWYQQSLDQGLQFLIQYYNGEERAKGNILERFSAQQFPDLHSELNLSSLELGDSALYFCASSARDRGGTEAFFGQGTRLTVV.

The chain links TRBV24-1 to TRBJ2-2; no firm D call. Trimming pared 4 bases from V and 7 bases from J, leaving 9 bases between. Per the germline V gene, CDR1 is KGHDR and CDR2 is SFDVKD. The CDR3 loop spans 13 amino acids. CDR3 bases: TGTGCCACCAGTGAACCGAACTTCGGGGAGCTGTTTTTT. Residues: CATSEPNFGELFF.

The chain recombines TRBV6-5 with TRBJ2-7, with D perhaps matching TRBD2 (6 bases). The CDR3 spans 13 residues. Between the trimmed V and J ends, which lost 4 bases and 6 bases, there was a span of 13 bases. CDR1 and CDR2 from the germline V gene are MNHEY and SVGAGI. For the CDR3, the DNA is TGTGCCAGCAGTTTGGGGGGTGGGGCCGAGCAGTACTTC. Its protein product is CASSLGGGAEQYF.

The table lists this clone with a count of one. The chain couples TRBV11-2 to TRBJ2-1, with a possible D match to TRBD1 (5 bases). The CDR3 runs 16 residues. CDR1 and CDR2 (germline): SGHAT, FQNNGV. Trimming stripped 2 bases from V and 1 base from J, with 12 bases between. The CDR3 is CASSLRAGQSYNEQFF. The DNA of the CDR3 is TGTGCCAGCAGCTTAAGGGCAGGGCAATCCTACAATGAGCAGTTCTTC.

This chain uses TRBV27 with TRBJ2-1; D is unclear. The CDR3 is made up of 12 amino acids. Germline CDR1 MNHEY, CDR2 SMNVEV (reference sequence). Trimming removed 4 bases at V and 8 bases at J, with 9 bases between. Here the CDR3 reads CASSSPLYEQFF. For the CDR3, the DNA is TGTGCCAGCAGTTCTCCCCTCTATGAGCAGTTCTTC.

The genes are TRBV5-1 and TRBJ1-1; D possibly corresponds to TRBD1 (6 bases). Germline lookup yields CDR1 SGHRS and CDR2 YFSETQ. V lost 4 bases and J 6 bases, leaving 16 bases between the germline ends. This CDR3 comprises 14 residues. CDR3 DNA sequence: TGCGCCAGCAGCCACCGTACAGGGATCGCTGAAGCTTTCTTT. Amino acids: CASSHRTGIAEAFF.

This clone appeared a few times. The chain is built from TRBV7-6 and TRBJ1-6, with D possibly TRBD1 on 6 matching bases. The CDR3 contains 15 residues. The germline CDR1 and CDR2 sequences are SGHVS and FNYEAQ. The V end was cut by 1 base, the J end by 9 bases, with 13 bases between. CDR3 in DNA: TGTGCCAGCAGCTTAGTGGACAGCCGAGGTTCACCCCTCCACTTT. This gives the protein CASSLVDSRGSPLHF.

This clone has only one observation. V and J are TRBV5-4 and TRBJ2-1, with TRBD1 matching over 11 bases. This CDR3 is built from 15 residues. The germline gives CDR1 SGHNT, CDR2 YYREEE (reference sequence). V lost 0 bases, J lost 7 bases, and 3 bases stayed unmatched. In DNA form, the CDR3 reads TGTGCCAGCAGCTTGGGGGACAGGGGGACAAATGAGCAGTTCTTC. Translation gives CASSLGDRGTNEQFF.

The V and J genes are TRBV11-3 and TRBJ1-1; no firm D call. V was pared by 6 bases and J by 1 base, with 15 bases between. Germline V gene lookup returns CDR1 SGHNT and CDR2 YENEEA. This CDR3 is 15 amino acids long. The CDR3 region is CASSIPFVKNTEAFF. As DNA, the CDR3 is TGTGCCAGCAGTATTCCTTTTGTTAAGAACACTGAAGCTTTCTTT.

CDR3 nucleotide sequence: TGCGCCAGCAGCCAAGTTGTGAAGGGAGCGGGTGAGCAGTTCTTC. Residues: CASSQVVKGAGEQFF. V is TRBV4-1 and J is TRBJ2-1; D may be TRBD2 (6 bases). The germline V gene encodes CDR1 MGHRA and CDR2 YSYEKL. The CDR3 spans 15 residues. The V and J ends lost 1 base and 9 bases respectively, with 16 bases between them.

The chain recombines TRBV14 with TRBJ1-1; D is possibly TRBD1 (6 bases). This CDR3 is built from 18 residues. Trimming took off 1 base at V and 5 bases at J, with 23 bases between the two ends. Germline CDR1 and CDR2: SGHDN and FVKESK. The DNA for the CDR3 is TGTGCCAGCAGCCAAGCTACCGGGACACTCCACCGAAAGACTGAAGCTTTCTTT. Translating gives CASSQATGTLHRKTEAFF.

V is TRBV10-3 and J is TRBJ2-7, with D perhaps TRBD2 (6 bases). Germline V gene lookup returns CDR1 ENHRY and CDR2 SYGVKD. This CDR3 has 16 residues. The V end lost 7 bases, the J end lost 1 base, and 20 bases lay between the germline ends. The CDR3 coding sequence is TGTGCCATCAAAACGGAAGCGGGCCCCGGGTCCTACGAGCAGTACTTC. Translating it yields CAIKTEAGPGSYEQYF.

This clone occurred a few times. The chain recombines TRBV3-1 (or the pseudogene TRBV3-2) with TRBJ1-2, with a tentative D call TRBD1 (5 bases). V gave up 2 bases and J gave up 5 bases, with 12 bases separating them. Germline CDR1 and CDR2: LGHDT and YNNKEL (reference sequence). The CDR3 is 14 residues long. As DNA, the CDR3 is TGTGCCAGCAGCCAATCGGCGGCAGGGTATGGCTACACCTTC. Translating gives CASSQSAAGYGYTF.

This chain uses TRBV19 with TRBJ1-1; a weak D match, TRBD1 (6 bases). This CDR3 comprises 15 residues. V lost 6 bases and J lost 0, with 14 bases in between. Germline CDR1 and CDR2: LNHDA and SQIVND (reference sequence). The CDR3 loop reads CASSRGGSMNTEAFF. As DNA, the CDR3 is TGTGCCAGTAGCAGGGGAGGGAGCATGAACACTGAAGCTTTCTTT.

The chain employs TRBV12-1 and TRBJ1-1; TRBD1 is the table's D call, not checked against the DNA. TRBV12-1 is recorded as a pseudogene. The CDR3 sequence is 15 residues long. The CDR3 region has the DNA TGTGCCAGCAGCTTCCCGGGACAGGGGAGCACTGAAGCTTTCTTT. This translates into CASSFPGQGSTEAFF.

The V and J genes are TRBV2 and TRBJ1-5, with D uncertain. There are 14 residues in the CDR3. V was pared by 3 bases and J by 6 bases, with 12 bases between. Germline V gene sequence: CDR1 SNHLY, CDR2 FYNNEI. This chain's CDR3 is CASSDTQAGQPQHF. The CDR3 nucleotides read TGTGCCAGCAGTGACACCCAGGCGGGTCAGCCCCAGCATTTT.

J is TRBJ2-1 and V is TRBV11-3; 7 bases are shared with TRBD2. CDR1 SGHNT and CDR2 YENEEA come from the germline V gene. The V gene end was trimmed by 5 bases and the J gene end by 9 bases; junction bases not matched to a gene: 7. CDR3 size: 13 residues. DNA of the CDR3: TGTGCCAGCAGCCTCGGTTGGGAGGGTGAGCAGTTCTTC. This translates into CASSLGWEGEQFF.

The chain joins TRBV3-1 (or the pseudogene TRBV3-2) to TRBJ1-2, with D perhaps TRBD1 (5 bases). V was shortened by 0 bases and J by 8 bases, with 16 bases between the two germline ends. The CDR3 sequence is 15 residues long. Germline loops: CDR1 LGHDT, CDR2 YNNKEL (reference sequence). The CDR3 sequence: CASSQDRGVLQGYTF. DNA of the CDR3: TGTGCCAGCAGCCAAGATCGGGGGGTTCTACAGGGCTACACCTTC.

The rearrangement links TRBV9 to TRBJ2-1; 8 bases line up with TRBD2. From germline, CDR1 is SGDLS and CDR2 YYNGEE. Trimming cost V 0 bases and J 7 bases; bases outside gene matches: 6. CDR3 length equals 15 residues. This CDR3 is CASSVAGGAWNEQFF. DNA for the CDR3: TGTGCCAGCAGCGTAGCCGGGGGGGCGTGGAATGAGCAGTTCTTC.